This entry lists 10 T cell receptor beta chains sequenced from one sample in a study of cytomegalovirus exposure and HLA in healthy donors. It was with 60 Vbeta and 13 Jbeta primers that the PCR ran. The assay was immunoSEQ multiplex PCR, and TCRdb's table has in-frame clones only and misses some. The sample records some 92,000 clones, about 80% being singletons. The sequencing input was PBMCs. These receptors were collected from a young man in good health and CMV-seropositive.

V is TRBV5-1 and J is TRBJ2-4; D unclear. CDR1 is SGHRS, CDR2 YFSETQ, per germline. The V end was cut by 2 bases, the J end by 1 base, with 7 bases between. This CDR3 is 14 amino acids long. The CDR3: CASSLEVAKNIQYF. The CDR3 bases are TGCGCCAGCAGCTTAGAGGTGGCCAAAAACATTCAGTACTTC.

The rearrangement uses TRBV25-1 and TRBJ2-7, with no clear D. CDR1 MGHDK and CDR2 SYGVNS come from the germline V gene. The V gene lost 3 bases and the J gene lost 5 bases, with 8 bases spanning the gap. The CDR3 totals 12 residues. CDR3 sequence reads: CASSEVSDEQYF. CDR3 nucleotides: TGTGCCAGCAGTGAGGTAAGCGACGAGCAGTACTTC.

This clone was seen a single time. The chain has TRBV30 and TRBJ1-3; a possible D gene is TRBD1 (6 bases). CDR1 GTSNPN and CDR2 SVGIG come from the germline V gene (reference sequence). With 1 base removed from V and 0 bases from J, the gap between germline ends came to 16 bases. This CDR3 contains 17 residues. The DNA for the CDR3 is TGTGCCTGGAGTGCCCCCGACAGGCGTCTCTCTGGAAACACCATATATTTT. Its protein is CAWSAPDRRLSGNTIYF.

This clone has just one count. The J gene is TRBJ2-1, the V gene TRBV6-5; 7 bases line up with TRBD2. The CDR3 extends over 15 amino acids. The germline V gene has CDR1 MNHEY and CDR2 SVGAGI. The junction had 8 bases not matched to a gene; V was cut back by 4 bases and J by 5 bases. For the CDR3, the DNA is TGTGCCAGCAGTTCCCCTTACAGCGGGGACAATGAGCAGTTCTTC. As protein: CASSSPYSGDNEQFF.

This chain connects TRBV6-5 to TRBJ2-5, with D tentatively TRBD2 (5 bases). CDR3 length: 14 amino acids. V was pared by 2 bases and J by 6 bases, with 13 bases between. Per the germline V gene, CDR1 is MNHEY and CDR2 is SVGAGI. The CDR3 nucleotides are TGTGCCAGCAGTTACGTTTCTAGCAGGCAGACCCAGTACTTC. Translating it yields CASSYVSSRQTQYF.

This clone was counted between two and nine times. This rearrangement joins TRBV2 to TRBJ1-2, with TRBD1 matching over 7 bases. Germline trimming cut 6 bases from V and 6 bases from J; bases unmatched to any gene: 7. CDR3 length: 13 amino acids. CDR1 and CDR2 from the germline V gene are SNHLY and FYNNEI. CDR3 amino acids: CASRKQGNNGYTF. In DNA form, the CDR3 reads TGTGCCAGCAGAAAACAGGGGAATAATGGCTACACCTTC. Combining the CDR3 with reference TRBV2 and TRBJ1-2 gives the whole variable domain EPEVTQTPSHQVTQMGQEVILRCVPISNHLYFYWYRQILGQKVEFLVSFYNNEISEKSEIFDDQFSVERPDGSNFTLKIRSTKLEDSAMYFCASRKQGNNGYTFGSGTRLTVV.

The CDR3 nucleotides are TGTGCCAGCGGGGAGTTTACAGATACGCAGTATTTT. It is translated as CASGEFTDTQYF. J is TRBJ2-3 and V is TRBV6-1, with a tentative D call TRBD2 (5 bases). The CDR3 is 12 residues long. The germline V gene encodes CDR1 MNHNS and CDR2 SASEGT. V lost 8 bases and J 3 bases, leaving 9 bases between the germline ends.

The rearrangement joins TRBV6-4 to TRBJ2-3; 7 nucleotides align to TRBD2. The CDR3 is 15 residues long. In germline, CDR1 is MRHNA, CDR2 SNTAGT. Trimming removed 4 bases from V and 2 bases from J; junction bases left unmatched: 6. CDR3 sequence reads: CASSAGGENTDTQYF. For the CDR3, the DNA is TGTGCCAGCAGTGCGGGAGGCGAGAACACAGATACGCAGTATTTT.

The chain links TRBV19 to TRBJ1-6; no definite D call. Germline CDR1 reads LNHDA; CDR2 reads SQIVND (reference sequence). The V end was cut by 1 base, the J end by 0 bases, with 7 bases between. CDR3 size: 16 residues. CDR3: CASSIVGSSYNSPLHF. The DNA of the CDR3 is TGTGCCAGTAGTATAGTTGGGAGCTCCTATAATTCACCCCTCCACTTT.

This chain links TRBV7-8 with TRBJ1-5; D gene unclear. The CDR3 spans 17 residues. The germline V gene encodes CDR1 SGHVS and CDR2 FQNEAQ. Between the trimmed V and J ends, which lost 6 bases and 0 bases, there was a span of 18 bases. This chain's CDR3 is CASSREARGYSNQPQHF. The CDR3 bases are TGTGCCAGCAGTCGTGAGGCGAGAGGGTATAGCAATCAGCCCCAGCATTTT.